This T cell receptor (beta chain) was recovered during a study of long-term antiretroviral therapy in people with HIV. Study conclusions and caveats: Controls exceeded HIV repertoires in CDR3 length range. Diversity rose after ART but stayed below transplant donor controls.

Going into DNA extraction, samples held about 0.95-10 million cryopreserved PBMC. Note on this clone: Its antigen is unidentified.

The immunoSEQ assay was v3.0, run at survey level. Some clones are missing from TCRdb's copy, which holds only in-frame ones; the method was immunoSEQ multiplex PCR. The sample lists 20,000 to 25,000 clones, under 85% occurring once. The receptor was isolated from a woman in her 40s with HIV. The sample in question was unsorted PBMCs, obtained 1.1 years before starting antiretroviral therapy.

CDR3: CASSGSGDRFQETQYF. CDR3 DNA: TGTGCCAGTAGTGGTTCCGGGGACCGCTTTCAAGAGACCCAGTACTTC. The chain has TRBV19 and TRBJ2-5; perhaps D is TRBD1 or TRBD2 (5 bases each). CDR1 and CDR2 (germline): LNHDA, SQIVND (reference sequence). The V and J ends lost 5 bases and 2 bases respectively, with 18 bases between them. CDR3 length: 16 amino acids.